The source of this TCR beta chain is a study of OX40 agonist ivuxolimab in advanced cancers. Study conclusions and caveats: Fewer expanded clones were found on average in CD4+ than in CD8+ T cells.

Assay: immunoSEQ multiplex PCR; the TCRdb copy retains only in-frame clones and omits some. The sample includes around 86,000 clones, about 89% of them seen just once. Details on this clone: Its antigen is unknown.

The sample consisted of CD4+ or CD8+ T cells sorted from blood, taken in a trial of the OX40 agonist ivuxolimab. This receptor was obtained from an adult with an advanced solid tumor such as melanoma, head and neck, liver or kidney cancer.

The CDR3 spells CASSLSPSLSYNEQFF. As DNA, the CDR3 is TGCGCCAGCAGCCTGTCCCCTAGCCTCTCCTACAATGAGCAGTTCTTC. The chain joins TRBV5-1 to TRBJ2-1, with D possibly being TRBD2 (5 bases). V was pared by 4 bases and J by 0 bases, with 14 bases between. CDR1 and CDR2 from the germline V gene are SGHRS and YFSETQ. There are 16 residues in the CDR3.